Following are 22 T cell receptor beta chains from one sample sequenced in a study of T cell clonality in common variable immunodeficiency. Clones were read by immunoSEQ multiplex PCR, and TCRdb kept only the in-frame ones, dropping some. Observed are 44,000 or so clones, no singletons, with the top ten taking about 0.7%. The sample taken for sequencing was peripheral blood mononuclear cells. Source of these receptors: a person aged 18 to 75 in good health.

This clone was counted a few times. The read ends 3 residues before the CDR3 terminus; that terminus is restored from the germline J gene. The V and J genes are TRBV18 and TRBJ1-1, with D unresolved. Germline V gene sequence: CDR1 KGHSH, CDR2 LQKENI. V lost 6 bases and J lost 0, with 14 bases in between. The CDR3 is 15 residues long. The CDR3 DNA, read in part, is TGTGCCAGCTCTGGTCGAGGGTTCATGAACACTGAA. Translating gives CASSGRGFMNTE. The whole CDR3 reads CASSGRGFMNTEAFF.

Ten or more counts support this clone. The read stops 3 residues short of the end of the CDR3; the missing end is completed from the germline J gene. This sequence joins TRBV5-4 and TRBJ1-1, with D tentatively TRBD1 (5 bases). This CDR3 has 15 amino acids. Germline V gene sequence: CDR1 SGHNT, CDR2 YYREEE (reference sequence). Trimming stripped 6 bases from V and 3 bases from J, with 18 bases between. CDR3 bases read: TGTGCCAGCACCTCCCCGGACATTGGGGACACTGAA. It codes for CASTSPDIGDTE. The complete CDR3 sequence is CASTSPDIGDTEAFF.

This clone has at least ten counts. The read terminates 3 residues ahead of where the CDR3 ends, so the germline J gene completes it. V gene TRBV20-1 combines with J gene TRBJ2-1; TRBD2 aligns across 11 bases. The V gene end was trimmed by 6 bases and the J gene end by 8 bases; junction bases not matched to a gene: 15. This CDR3 has 16 amino acids. Looked up from germline, CDR1 is DFQATT and CDR2 is SNEGSKA (reference sequence). The covered CDR3 bases are TGCAGTGCCTCATCAACCGGGACTAGCGGATGGTATGAG. It specifies CSASSTGTSGWYE. The full CDR3 reads CSASSTGTSGWYEQFF.

This clone was seen many times. The DNA read from the CDR3 is TGTGCCAGCAGAGATAGGACAGGGGGTGCCTACGAG. Translation gives CASRDRTGGAYE. The whole CDR3 protein reads CASRDRTGGAYEQYF. The chain employs TRBV7-2 and TRBJ2-7, with TRBD1 identical over 10 bases. The read finishes 3 residues shy of the CDR3 end, and the germline J gene is used to complete it. Germline loops: CDR1 SGHTA, CDR2 FQGNSA. The CDR3 has 15 residues. Unmatched junction bases numbered 7, after V lost 6 bases and J lost 2 bases.

Many counts were recorded for this clone. The CDR3 is cut off 3 residues early in the read; its end comes from the germline J gene. This chain joins TRBV9 and TRBJ2-1, with a tentative D call TRBD2 (6 bases). The germline CDR1 and CDR2 sequences are SGDLS and YYNGEE. This CDR3 is built from 14 residues. Trimming stripped 3 bases from V and 5 bases from J, with 12 bases between. Incomplete CDR3 DNA: TGTGCCAGCAGCGGTGACGGGACTGACAATGAG. Its translation is CASSGDGTDNE. Given in full, the CDR3 is CASSGDGTDNEQFF.

This clone was seen repeatedly, ten times or more. The read ends 3 residues early relative to the CDR3; the germline J gene fills the gap. The J gene is TRBJ2-3, the V gene TRBV9; maybe TRBD2 (6 bases). Germline-derived CDR1 and CDR2 are SGDLS and YYNGEE. The V end was cut by 0 bases, the J end by 5 bases, with 13 bases between. This CDR3 contains 15 residues. The CDR3 loop is CASSVGRRAGDTQYF. Partial CDR3 DNA: TGTGCCAGCAGCGTAGGACGTCGAGCGGGAGATACG.

Many counts were recorded for this clone. Read data end 3 residues before the CDR3 end; the end is taken from the germline J gene. This chain connects TRBV9 to TRBJ2-3; 7 bases line up with TRBD2. Germline assignment: CDR1 SGDLS and CDR2 YYNGEE. V gave up 1 base and J gave up 4 bases; unmatched junction bases: 6. The CDR3 is 15 amino acids. Here the CDR3 reads CASSVSVLAADTQYF. The part of the CDR3 DNA that was read is TGTGCCAGCAGCGTAAGTGTGCTAGCGGCAGATACG. The variable domain in full, completed from reference TRBV9 and TRBJ2-3, reads DSGVTQTPKHLITATGQRVTLRCSPRSGDLSVYWYQQSLDQGLQFLIQYYNGEERAKGNILERFSAQQFPDLHSELNLSSLELGDSALYFCASSVSVLAADTQYFGPGTRLTVL.

This clone was observed many times. Sequencing ends 3 residues short of the CDR3 end; the germline J gene provides the rest. This chain joins TRBV7-9 and TRBJ2-3; no reliable D call. Looked up from germline, CDR1 is SEHNR and CDR2 is FQNEAQ (reference sequence). This CDR3 region has 14 residues. V was pared by 5 bases and J by 0 bases, with 9 bases between. CDR3 sequence reads: CASSHQASTDTQYF. CDR3 bases read: TGTGCCAGCAGCCACCAGGCTAGCACAGATACG.

This clone was counted many times. The read finishes 3 residues shy of the CDR3 end, and the germline J gene is used to complete it. This sequence joins TRBV11-2 and TRBJ2-7; 9 nucleotides align to TRBD1. With 5 bases clipped from V and 4 bases from J, the junction kept 6 bases outside the gene matches. CDR3 size: 14 residues. Germline values: CDR1 SGHAT, CDR2 FQNNGV. CDR3 sequence: CASSPTDRGYEQYF. CDR3 DNA, as far as it was read: TGTGCCAGCAGCCCGACTGACAGGGGGTACGAG. The entire variable domain, with the rest obtained from reference TRBV11-2 and TRBJ2-7, is as follows: EAGVAQSPRYKIIEKRQSVAFWCNPISGHATLYWYQQILGQGPKLLIQFQNNGVVDDSQLPKDRFSAERLKGVDSTLKIQPAKLEDSAVYLCASSPTDRGYEQYFGPGTRLTVT.

At least ten counts were recorded for this clone. Read data end 3 residues before the CDR3 end; the end is taken from the germline J gene. The chain has TRBV18 and TRBJ2-7; tentatively, D is TRBD1 (6 bases). The length of the CDR3 is 17 residues. Germline loops: CDR1 KGHSH, CDR2 LQKENI. The V and J ends lost 3 bases and 3 bases respectively, with 21 bases between them. The CDR3 reads CASSPGLPGQKNYEQYF. The sequenced part of the CDR3 DNA is TGTGCCAGCTCACCGGGGCTACCGGGACAAAAAAACTACGAG. The full variable domain, with the rest looked up from reference TRBV18 and TRBJ2-7, is NAGVMQNPRHLVRRRGQEARLRCSPMKGHSHVYWYRQLPEEGLKFMVYLQKENIIDESGMPKERFSAEFPKEGPSILRIQQVVRGDSAAYFCASSPGLPGQKNYEQYFGPGTRLTVT.

Many counts were recorded for this clone. Sequencing ends 3 residues short of the CDR3 end; the germline J gene provides the rest. The gene calls are TRBV19 and TRBJ1-1; 9 nucleotides agree with TRBD1. The CDR3 loop spans 14 amino acids. In germline, CDR1 is LNHDA, CDR2 SQIVND (reference sequence). V gave up 4 bases and J gave up 1 base; unmatched junction bases: 1. The CDR3 loop reads CASSTGQGNTEAFF. The CDR3 bases that were read are TGTGCCAGTAGTACGGGACAGGGGAACACTGAA.

This clone was observed many times. The CDR3 goes on 3 residues after the read ends, and that part is filled in from the germline J gene. This chain links TRBV28 with TRBJ2-1; 9 positions match TRBD2. Germline V gives CDR1 MDHEN, CDR2 SYDVKM. The CDR3 contains 15 residues. V lost 4 bases, J lost 2 bases, and 3 bases stayed unmatched. CDR3 protein: CASSWVAGAYNEQFF. The part of the CDR3 DNA that was read is TGTGCCAGCAGTTGGGTAGCGGGAGCCTACAATGAG.

This clone was observed at least ten times. The read is 3 residues too short to cover the CDR3 end, so that end is filled in from the germline J gene. The chain joins TRBV28 to TRBJ2-1, with 7 bases aligning to TRBD2. CDR1 and CDR2 (germline): MDHEN, SYDVKM. The CDR3 has 15 residues. V trimming: 3 bases; J trimming: 7 bases; junction bases outside the gene matches: 9. The CDR3 sequence: CASSLTSGTVNEQFF. CDR3 bases read: TGTGCCAGCAGTTTGACCAGCGGGACGGTAAATGAG. Supplemented by reference TRBV28 and TRBJ2-1, the full variable domain reads DVKVTQSSRYLVKRTGEKVFLECVQDMDHENMFWYRQDPGLGLRLIYFSYDVKMKEKGDIPEGYSVSREKKERFSLILESASTNQTSMYLCASSLTSGTVNEQFFGPGTRLTVL.

At least ten counts were recorded for this clone. The observed sequence ends 3 residues before the CDR3 terminus, with the missing tail filled in from the germline J gene. This chain links TRBV19 with TRBJ2-1; possibly TRBD1 for D (6 bases). The germline V gene encodes CDR1 LNHDA and CDR2 SQIVND (reference sequence). The CDR3 length is 14 residues. V gave up 4 bases and J gave up 7 bases, with 14 bases separating them. The sequenced part of the CDR3 DNA is TGTGCCAGTAGTACCGACATCACAGGGAATGAG. The encoded protein is CASSTDITGNE. The CDR3 in its entirety is CASSTDITGNEQFF.

This clone was seen ten or more times. The CDR3 is cut off 3 residues early in the read; its end comes from the germline J gene. V and J are TRBV19 and TRBJ1-5; 7 nucleotides agree with TRBD1. Germline assignment: CDR1 LNHDA and CDR2 SQIVND (reference sequence). V lost 8 bases, J lost 6 bases, and 7 bases stayed unmatched. The CDR3 covers 13 residues. Incomplete CDR3 DNA: TGTGCCAGTCGAGACAGGGAGGGTCAGCCC. Its protein is CASRDREGQP. The complete CDR3 sequence is CASRDREGQPQHF.

This clone has a count of ten or more. The read terminates 3 residues before the CDR3 end, so the remaining end is supplied by the germline J gene. This chain links TRBV6-1 with TRBJ2-5, with TRBD1 as a possible D gene (5 bases). The CDR3 has 13 amino acids. CDR1 and CDR2 (germline): MNHNS, SASEGT. V was shortened by 0 bases and J by 7 bases, with 9 bases between the two germline ends. The sequenced part of the CDR3 DNA is TGTGCCAGCAGTGAAGCACAGGAAAGGACC. This gives the protein CASSEAQERT. The CDR3 in full is CASSEAQERTQYF.

This clone has a count of ten or more. Read data end 3 residues before the CDR3 end; the end is taken from the germline J gene. V and J are TRBV28 and TRBJ2-5, with D hard to call. This CDR3 contains 15 residues. Germline V CDR1 and CDR2: MDHEN, SYDVKM. Trimming shortened V by 2 bases and J by 1 base, and 11 bases separated the two germline ends. The CDR3 protein is CASSLPSGSQETQYF. The sequenced part of the CDR3 DNA is TGTGCCAGCAGTTTACCCTCAGGATCCCAAGAGACC.

Ten or more counts support this clone. The read halts 3 residues ahead of the CDR3 end, with the missing end drawn from the germline J gene. V is TRBV13 and J is TRBJ2-3; D is tentatively TRBD1 or TRBD2 (5 bases each). CDR1 is PRHDT and CDR2 is FYEKMQ in the germline V gene (reference sequence). The CDR3 runs to 15 residues. Trimming pared 1 base from V and 4 bases from J, leaving 12 bases between. The sequenced CDR3 bases are TGTGCCAGCAGCTTAGAGAGTCAGGGAGCAGATACG. Its protein product is CASSLESQGADT. The complete CDR3 reads CASSLESQGADTQYF.

This clone has at least ten counts. The read halts 3 residues ahead of the CDR3 end, with the missing end drawn from the germline J gene. The gene calls are TRBV5-5 and TRBJ2-7; 13 nucleotides align to TRBD2. The CDR3 sequence is 15 residues long. Losses at the gene ends were 0 bases for V and 3 bases for J; bases not matched to a gene: 0. Germline V gene data show CDR1 as SGHKS and CDR2 as YYEKEE (reference sequence). Incomplete CDR3 DNA: TGTGCCAGCAGCTTGGGACTAGCGGGAGGCTACGAG. Translated: CASSLGLAGGYE. The whole CDR3 reads CASSLGLAGGYEQYF.

This clone came up many times. The observed sequence ends 3 residues before the CDR3 terminus, with the missing tail filled in from the germline J gene. This chain uses TRBV5-1 with TRBJ2-5, with a possible D match to TRBD2 (6 bases). This CDR3 is built from 15 residues. With 1 base removed from V and 5 bases from J, the gap between germline ends came to 15 bases. Germline-derived CDR1 and CDR2 are SGHRS and YFSETQ. The sequenced part of the CDR3 DNA is TGCGCCAGCAGCTTGAATTCGGGGGTCCGGGAGACC. This sequence encodes CASSLNSGVRET. The CDR3 as a whole reads CASSLNSGVRETQYF.

This clone was recorded many times. Read data end 3 residues before the CDR3 end; the end is taken from the germline J gene. The chain combines TRBV28 with TRBJ1-4; 8 bases fit TRBD1. CDR3 size: 17 residues. V was clipped by 5 bases and J by 4 bases; unmatched bases: 12. CDR1 is MDHEN and CDR2 is SYDVKM in the germline V gene. The covered CDR3 bases are TGTGCCAGCAGTCCCCCCCCGCCGGGACAGGATAATGAAAAA. It is translated as CASSPPPPGQDNEK. The full CDR3 protein reads CASSPPPPGQDNEKLFF.

This clone was detected many times. The read ends 3 residues early relative to the CDR3; the germline J gene fills the gap. This chain links TRBV12-3 or TRBV12-4 with TRBJ2-3, with 8 bases identical to TRBD1. J was trimmed by 1 base and V by 5 bases; bases with no gene match: 5. This CDR3 is 15 amino acids long. CDR3 loop: CASSTQTGGTDTQYF. The CDR3 DNA, read in part, is TGTGCCAGCAGTACCCAGACAGGGGGCACAGATACG.